One and the same sample provided the 14 T cell receptor beta chains below, sequenced in a study of identical twins. TCRdb reprocessed the 5' RACE reads with MiXCR, giving one entry per CDR3 protein. Among roughly 1,500,000 distinct CDR3 sequences listed, roughly a third were seen once. Sequenced: cord blood. The receptors originated from a newborn girl in good health.

The rearrangement joins TRBV27 to TRBJ1-2, with a possible D match to TRBD1 (6 bases). This CDR3 is built from 13 residues. V dropped 8 bases and J dropped 4 bases, with 14 bases sitting between them. Germline loops: CDR1 MNHEY, CDR2 SMNVEV (reference sequence). CDR3 nucleotides: TGTGCCAGCGGATGGGGGCGAGGCTATGGCTACACCTTC. As protein: CASGWGRGYGYTF.

The CDR3 region has the DNA TGTGCCAGCAGTTCCCTCCCGGGACAGGCTCAAAACATTCAGTACTTC. Translated, it gives CASSSLPGQAQNIQYF. This chain uses TRBV28 with TRBJ2-4, with 8 bases aligning to TRBD1. V lost 4 bases and J lost 5; bases outside the gene matches: 10. Germline CDR1 reads MDHEN; CDR2 reads SYDVKM. The CDR3 covers 16 residues.

This chain connects TRBV12-3 or TRBV12-4 to TRBJ2-4; D is perhaps TRBD1 or TRBD2 (6 bases each). Deletions cut 5 bases from V and 1 base from J, with 21 bases between. CDR3 length: 18 amino acids. CDR3: CASSPPLAQRGAKNIQYF. CDR3 DNA sequence: TGTGCCAGCAGTCCCCCTCTAGCGCAGAGGGGGGCCAAAAACATTCAGTACTTC.

The chain's CDR3 is CASSASGTSVPRYNEQFF. Written as DNA, the CDR3 is TGTGCCAGCAGCGCAAGCGGGACTAGTGTTCCGAGGTACAATGAGCAGTTCTTC. The chain carries TRBV6-1 and TRBJ2-1, with TRBD2 identical over 8 bases. CDR1 is MNHNS, CDR2 SASEGT, per germline. V was clipped by 6 bases and J by 4 bases; unmatched bases: 17. The CDR3 loop spans 18 amino acids.

This clonotype was picked up a small number of times. This chain joins TRBV3-1 and TRBJ2-4; 13 bases map to TRBD2. The J segment lost 0 bases and the V segment lost 0 bases, leaving 5 bases of the junction unmatched. There are 19 residues in the CDR3. CDR1 is LGHDT and CDR2 is YNNKEL in the germline V gene (reference sequence). Written as DNA, the CDR3 is TGTGCCAGCAGCCAAGACTCGGGACTAGCGGGGCTAGCCAAAAACATTCAGTACTTC. It yields the protein CASSQDSGLAGLAKNIQYF.

This chain connects TRBV20-1 to TRBJ2-3; maybe TRBD2 (6 bases). V shed 5 bases and J shed 1 base, with 13 bases lying between them. The CDR3 is 14 amino acids. The V gene's germline CDR1 is DFQATT and CDR2 SNEGSKA (reference sequence). DNA for the CDR3: TGCAGTGCTCAGGGACTCCCCCGCACAGATACGCAGTATTTT. Protein product: CSAQGLPRTDTQYF.

The gene calls are TRBV24-1 and TRBJ1-5, with TRBD1 as a possible D gene (5 bases). The CDR3 loop spans 15 amino acids. From germline, CDR1 is KGHDR and CDR2 SFDVKD. V gave up 5 bases and J gave up 2 bases, with 12 bases separating them. In nucleotides, the CDR3 is TGTGCCACCAGTGGGTCGGGGCGCGGCAATCAGCCCCAGCATTTT. Protein product: CATSGSGRGNQPQHF.

This chain links TRBV10-3 with TRBJ2-7, with D perhaps matching TRBD1 (6 bases). Germline lookup yields CDR1 ENHRY and CDR2 SYGVKD. Trimming removed 2 bases from V and 3 bases from J, with 14 bases in between. The CDR3 extends over 15 amino acids. The CDR3 is CAISEGAGDLYEQYF. DNA for the CDR3: TGTGCCATCAGTGAGGGGGCAGGGGATCTCTACGAGCAGTACTTC.

This sequence joins TRBV18 and TRBJ2-4; D is undetermined. The closer fit of TRBJ2-7 to the DNA end suggests the J call may be wrong. The CDR3 loop spans 14 amino acids. Germline CDR1 and CDR2: KGHSH and LQKENI. The DNA of the CDR3 is TGTGCCAGCTCACCGGTTGGCAGGTCCCACGAGCAGTACTTC. This gives the protein CASSPVGRSHEQYF.

The chain is built from TRBV19 and TRBJ2-1; 8 bases match TRBD1. The CDR3 loop spans 17 amino acids. From germline, CDR1 is LNHDA and CDR2 SQIVND (reference sequence). With V trimmed by 8 bases and J by 2 bases, 14 bases remained unmatched. The DNA for the CDR3 is TGTGCCAGTGGGTTTTCTACCAGGGGGCGCCCCTACAATGAGCAGTTCTTC. It yields the protein CASGFSTRGRPYNEQFF.

This clonotype was detected only a few times. This sequence joins TRBV4-2 and TRBJ1-5, with D perhaps matching TRBD1 (5 bases). The CDR3 is 17 residues long. V lost 0 bases and J lost 0, with 12 bases in between. The germline CDR1 and CDR2 sequences are LGHNA and YNFKEQ. The CDR3 reads CASSQDGPGNSNQPQHF. DNA for the CDR3: TGTGCCAGCAGCCAAGATGGTCCAGGGAATAGCAATCAGCCCCAGCATTTT.

In this sample, this clonotype turned up a few times. J is TRBJ2-4 and V is TRBV28; D possibly corresponds to TRBD2 (6 bases). TRBJ2-7 explains the end of the DNA better; the J call may be wrong. Germline CDR1 is MDHEN and CDR2 is SYDVKM. The CDR3 runs to 15 residues. The CDR3 is CASTPRDSTIYEQYF. The CDR3 coding sequence is TGTGCCAGCACCCCCCGGGACTCCACTATCTACGAGCAGTACTTC.

The chain combines TRBV10-3 with TRBJ2-1; TRBD1 aligns across 9 bases. The junction had 7 bases not matched to a gene; V was cut back by 3 bases and J by 10 bases. Per the germline V gene, CDR1 is ENHRY and CDR2 is SYGVKD. The CDR3 runs to 14 residues. CDR3 amino acids: CAISEGTGFYEQFF. The CDR3, as DNA: TGTGCCATCAGTGAAGGGACAGGGTTCTACGAGCAGTTCTTC.

Only a few counts were recorded for this clonotype. The chain is built from TRBV7-9 and TRBJ2-1, with 9 bases identical to TRBD2. The CDR3 is 18 amino acids. Germline assignment: CDR1 SEHNR and CDR2 FQNEAQ (reference sequence). Trimming removed 1 base from V and 0 bases from J; junction bases left unmatched: 7. DNA for the CDR3: TGTGCCAGCAGCTTAGACCGACTAGCGGCCCCCTCCTACAATGAGCAGTTCTTC. It encodes CASSLDRLAAPSYNEQFF.